The clone carrying this T cell receptor (beta chain) was recorded many times. What it recognizes is unknown. These data are taken from a study of metastatic and nonmetastatic thyroid tumors. Study summary: Blood and tumor or nodule tissue repertoires from malignant and benign thyroid patients were compared.

Patients had received no treatment of any kind before thyroid surgery. CDR1 and CDR2 from the germline V gene are DFQATT and SNEGSKA (reference sequence). CDR3 length equals 18 residues. J was trimmed by 6 bases and V by 6 bases; bases with no gene match: 17. Study conclusions and caveats: The reported finding was significantly higher TCR beta diversity in malignant thyroid tumors relative to benign nodules, in blood and tumor.

Original data processing: The study's classifier, a distant-metastasis tool for papillary thyroid cancer, was built using CDR3 differences across clinicopathological groups. TCRdb reassembled clones from the PCR reads with MiXCR. The authors' filters were not applied to this entry. The table records 20,000 or so clones, roughly 22% of them present only once. Sequencing was carried out using adjacent normal tissue. The chain joins TRBV20-1 to TRBJ2-3; 14 nucleotides match TRBD2. The source is a female donor with papillary thyroid cancer or a benign thyroid nodule (not recorded which). Some clones in this sample may be carry-over from other donors' samples. The CDR3 loop reads CSAATSGRGWYDLDTQYF. DNA for the CDR3: TGCAGTGCGGCGACTAGCGGGAGGGGGTGGTACGACCTCGATACGCAGTATTTT.